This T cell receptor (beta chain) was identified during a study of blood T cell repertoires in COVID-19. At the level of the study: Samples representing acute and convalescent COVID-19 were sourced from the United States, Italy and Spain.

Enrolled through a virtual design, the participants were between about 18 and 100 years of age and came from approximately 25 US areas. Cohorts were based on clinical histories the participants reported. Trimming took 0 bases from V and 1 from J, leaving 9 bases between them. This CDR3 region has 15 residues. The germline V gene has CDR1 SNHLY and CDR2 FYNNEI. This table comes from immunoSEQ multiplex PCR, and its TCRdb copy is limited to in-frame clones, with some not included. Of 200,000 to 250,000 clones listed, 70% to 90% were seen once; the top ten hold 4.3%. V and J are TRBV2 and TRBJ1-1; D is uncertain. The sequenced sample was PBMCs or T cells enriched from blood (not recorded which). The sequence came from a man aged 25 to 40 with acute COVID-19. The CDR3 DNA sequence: TGTGCCAGCAGTGAAGCGAGGTCCAGGAACACTGAAGCTTTCTTT. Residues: CASSEARSRNTEAFF.